The source of this T cell receptor (delta chain) is a study of γδ T cells in repeated Plasmodium falciparum infection. Whole-study context: Malaria-naive adults were infected with P. falciparum NF54 four times over about 600 days. General study results and limits: Malian children's Vdelta2-negative repertoires appeared more expanded and less diverse than Australians'.

With CATT, TCRdb re-called clones from the multiplex PCR reads. The profile covers 45,000 to 70,000 delta-chain clones, with over 1.5% appearing a single time and about 15% taken by the ten largest. Flow sorting of PBMC yielded separate Vgamma9/Vdelta2+ and Vdelta2-negative gammadelta T cell populations for bulk repertoire analysis. Germline lookup yields CDR1 TSWWSYY and CDR2 QGS. The CDR3 loop spans 22 amino acids. Comment on this clone: Its antigen remains unidentified. TCRdb's listed protein matches a much larger clone and diverges from this DNA's translation at residue 19, likely through a read error; the protein shown comes from the DNA.

The sequence came from a pool of human donors (malaria-infected and uninfected, not separated). The V call is TRDV1, the J call TRDJ1; the match to TRDD3 covers 9 bases. The sequenced material came from gamma-delta T cells from blood. The CDR3 protein is CALGEPMGHPTGGRLYTDRLIF. The CDR3 DNA reads as TGTGCTCTTGGGGAACCTATGGGCCATCCTACTGGGGGACGTCTGTACACCGATAGACTCATCTTT.